This T cell receptor beta chain was identified during a study of early T cells in non-severe SARS-CoV-2 infection (dated by TCRdb to 2020 to 2023). For the wider study: Because TCR sequencing relied on bulk RNA taken from unsorted whole blood, pairing of alpha and beta chains was not possible.

Libraries came from 5' RACE. This sample was sequenced with a NextSeq 500. To correct for sequencing error and PCR bias, the TCR library protocol tagged individual cDNA molecules with unique molecular identifiers. Both TCR alpha and beta chains were sequenced, and tight co-correlation was observed between alpha and beta sequence abundances in each sample. The published analysis was carried out like this. V gene, J gene and CDR3 annotation of TCR sequences was performed with Decombinator V4. Expanded TCRs were defined as changing significantly between any two time points under a Poisson model with p below 0.0001. TCR abundances were normalised to the total number of TCRs sequenced per sample and were expressed as counts per million. TRAV1-2 paired with TRAJ12, TRAJ20 or TRAJ33 defined MAIT TCRs, while TRAV10 paired with TRAJ18 defined iNKT TCRs. VDJdb, accessed on 1 November 2021, was searched for TCRs annotated for CMV, EBV and SARS-CoV-2, and TCRs annotated for more than one antigen were excluded. In-frame beta chains were kept once TCRdb had trimmed the public reads at Q25 with fastp and called clones with MiXCR. Entries are consolidated by CDR3 protein sequence, retaining the most common genes and DNA. These V and J calls derive from TCRdb rather than the authors' analysis. The sample data list around 83,000 distinct CDR3 sequences, and 8.5% to 12% of these were observed just once. The biggest ten clones account for roughly 8% of the sample.

A note on this clonotype: This clone's antigen is unknown. Base qualities are not recorded, but no much larger clone differs from it by a single base.

The germline V gene supplies CDR1 ENHRY and CDR2 SYGVKD. Trimming costs V 3 bases and J 2 bases, and their ends lie 14 bases apart. Counted from cysteine to phenylalanine, this CDR3 has 16 amino acids. The DNA shown is the 48-base CDR3, in frame from base 1. This was a case-control study nested in a cohort of healthcare workers in London, UK, who had nasopharyngeal swab PCR tests and blood samples taken every week. Healthcare workers were recruited between 23 and 31 March 2020, during the week of the UK lockdown, and were followed weekly for up to roughly 16 weeks. Points the paper makes about the study in general: VDJdb matching was skewed toward anti-spike CD8 responses, so virus-specific expansions were likely underestimated and private and CD4 specificities were missed.

The sequenced sample was whole blood, obtained at baseline. This TCR was sampled from an adult who was a healthcare worker with PCR-confirmed SARS-CoV-2 infection or an uninfected control (not recorded which). The V and J segments used are TRBV10-3 and TRBJ2-4; tentative D gene TRBD2, with 6 bases matching. This receptor carries the CDR3 CAISDPYGGSKNIQYF. The DNA reads TGTGCCATCAGTGACCCTTACGGAGGGTCCAAAAACATTCAGTACTTC.